This TCR beta chain was sequenced for a study of sequential checkpoint blockade in melanoma. The treatment: randomized to nivolumab then ipilimumab (arm A) or the reverse (arm B). Patients had received no earlier DNA-damaging chemotherapy. The table came from immunoSEQ multiplex PCR; TCRdb's copy has only in-frame clones and leaves some out. The sample holds fewer than 30,000 clones, roughly 77% seen once. V dropped 6 bases and J dropped 0 bases, with 18 bases sitting between them. The CDR3 covers 17 residues. Germline V lookup: CDR1 LNHDA, CDR2 SQIVND (reference sequence). The chain uses TRBV19 and TRBJ1-5, with D tentatively TRBD1 (5 bases). This specimen consisted of CD8+ T cells sorted from blood (inferred from file names), obtained from a patient given nivolumab and ipilimumab in sequence. This TCR derives from a human donor with melanoma. The CDR3 reads CASRLRWGDYSNQPQHF. In DNA, the CDR3 is TGTGCCAGTAGACTACGTTGGGGGGATTATAGCAATCAGCCCCAGCATTTT.